This T cell receptor (beta chain) was sequenced in a study of read filtering for tumor transcriptome and immune sequencing. The wider study: Patients were 17 male and approximately 15 female, mean age 65.9 years, range about 40 to 85. TCR-mapped reads were about 3.5 to 10.27 million with IR-seq versus roughly 75 to 1,400 with RNA-seq.

This clonotype was observed many times. The antigen is undetermined. This CDR3 contains 15 residues. Germline-derived CDR1 and CDR2 are LGHNA and YSLEER. Trimming at V came to 0 bases and at J to 2 bases, leaving 2 bases not matched to a gene. Findings and caveats of the study: IR-seq captured clonotypes deeper and more reliably than RNA-seq.

From 350 to 500 ng of RNA, a library with molecular barcoded alpha/delta and beta/gamma adaptors was made. TCRdb analysed the reads with MiXCR anew, one entry per CDR3 protein. The profile shows about 46,000 distinct CDR3 sequences, around 21% of them singletons. J is TRBJ2-7 and V is TRBV4-3, with 9 bases fitting TRBD1. The sequenced material came from a population of CD138-negative cells sorted from bone marrow. This receptor was taken from a donor aged 40 or older with multiple myeloma. The CDR3 sequence: CASSQETGGAYEQYF. CDR3 sequence (DNA): TGCGCCAGCAGCCAAGAAACAGGGGGCGCCTACGAGCAGTACTTC.